One and the same sample provided the 9 T cell receptor beta chains below, sequenced in a study of blood T cell repertoires in COVID-19. Clones were sequenced by immunoSEQ multiplex PCR, and TCRdb holds only the in-frame ones, with some missing. The sample shows about 180,000 clones, about 91% of them seen only once. The sequencing sample was made of PBMCs or T cells enriched from blood (not recorded which). Receptors were obtained from a woman in her thirties or forties with acute COVID-19.

The chain combines TRBV5-8 with TRBJ1-1, with TRBD1 matching 10 bases. This CDR3 is built from 15 residues. Trimming took 4 bases from V and 5 from J; bases not matched to a gene: 8. Per germline, CDR1 SGHTS and CDR2 YDEGEE. The CDR3 sequence is CASSHRTGGGTEAFF. In DNA form, the CDR3 reads TGTGCCAGCAGCCACCGGACAGGGGGGGGGACTGAAGCTTTCTTT.

The chain is built from TRBV30 and TRBJ1-5; TRBD1 is a possible D gene (5 bases). Germline V gene lookup returns CDR1 GTSNPN and CDR2 SVGIG (reference sequence). This CDR3 is built from 13 residues. Trimming left V 5 bases short and J 2 bases short, with 10 bases between. The CDR3 region is CAWYFRGNQPQHF. Here the CDR3 DNA reads TGTGCCTGGTACTTCAGGGGCAATCAGCCCCAGCATTTT.

The V gene is TRBV6-5, the J gene TRBJ2-7; TRBD2 aligns across 8 bases. Germline trimming cut 6 bases from V and 5 bases from J; bases unmatched to any gene: 3. Germline loops: CDR1 MNHEY, CDR2 SVGAGI. The CDR3 is made up of 12 amino acids. Written as DNA, the CDR3 is TGTGCCAGCAGAGTCGGGAGGGACGAGCAGTACTTC. This codes for CASRVGRDEQYF.

The chain joins TRBV4-1 to TRBJ2-1; 7 bases are shared with TRBD2. Germline CDR1 MGHRA, CDR2 YSYEKL. The junction had 27 bases not matched to a gene; V was cut back by 0 bases and J by 7 bases. This CDR3 is built from 22 residues. This CDR3 is CASSQEGAHEGRRESWGNEQFF. Written as DNA, the CDR3 is TGCGCCAGCAGCCAAGAAGGGGCCCACGAGGGTAGGCGGGAGTCATGGGGGAATGAGCAGTTCTTC.

The chain couples TRBV20-1 to TRBJ2-3, with TRBD2 matching 7 bases. CDR3 length equals 16 residues. The J segment lost 0 bases and the V segment lost 3 bases, leaving 9 bases of the junction unmatched. Germline V gives CDR1 DFQATT, CDR2 SNEGSKA (reference sequence). CDR3: CSASGLAEGSTDTQYF. CDR3 nucleotides: TGCAGTGCTAGTGGGCTAGCGGAGGGGAGCACAGATACGCAGTATTTT.

Ten or more counts support this clone. This chain joins TRBV15 and TRBJ2-3, with 8 bases aligning to TRBD1. The V and J ends lost 6 bases and 6 bases, in that order; junction bases with no gene match: 11. Germline values: CDR1 LNHNV, CDR2 YYDKDF (reference sequence). The CDR3 loop spans 15 amino acids. This CDR3 is CATSPEDRVGDTQYF. Written as DNA, the CDR3 is TGTGCCACCAGTCCCGAGGACAGGGTAGGGGATACGCAGTATTTT.

V is TRBV12-5 and J is TRBJ1-2; D gene uncertain. Trimming cost V 4 bases and J 1 base, with 4 bases left between them. Germline V gene sequence: CDR1 LGHNT, CDR2 FRNRAP. This CDR3 is 12 amino acids long. The CDR3 loop is CASGSDNYGYTF. The CDR3 region has the DNA TGTGCTAGTGGTTCAGATAACTATGGCTACACCTTC.

The chain carries TRBV6-5 and TRBJ1-5; 9 bases fit TRBD1. Germline CDR1 MNHEY, CDR2 SVGAGI. The CDR3 is 15 amino acids. J was trimmed by 3 bases and V by 6 bases; bases with no gene match: 6. This CDR3 is CASSRGQGNNQPQHF. The CDR3 DNA follows: TGTGCCAGCAGCCGGGGACAGGGAAACAATCAGCCCCAGCATTTT.

The gene calls are TRBV29-1 and TRBJ2-4; a weak D match, TRBD2 (5 bases). The CDR3 loop spans 13 amino acids. CDR1 is SQVTM and CDR2 is ANQGSEA in the germline V gene. V lost 6 bases, J lost 6 bases, and 15 bases lay in between. Here the CDR3 reads CSVGATARNIQYF. The CDR3 nucleotides read TGCAGCGTGGGAGCTACAGCGCGAAACATTCAGTACTTC.